What follows describes a single TCR beta chain. The antigen remains undetermined. The germline V gene encodes CDR1 MNHEY and CDR2 SVGAGI. J lost 0 bases, V lost 0 bases, and 1 base had no gene match. The CDR3 length is 16 residues. These data belong to a study of OX40 agonist ivuxolimab in advanced cancers. On the study more broadly: Dose-escalation cases comprised hepatocellular carcinoma, melanoma, renal cell or head and neck cancer.

Overall study results and limits: Among the lowest peripheral clonal expansion occurred in 0.1-3.0 mg/kg partial responders. Clonal expansion from baseline to week 6 occurred in both CD4+ and CD8+ T cells.

TCRdb keeps only in-frame clones here, not all; method: immunoSEQ multiplex PCR. The sample shows 65,000 to 95,000 clones, over 75% of them seen only once. This TCR derives from an adult with an advanced solid tumor such as melanoma, head and neck, liver or kidney cancer. Material: CD4+ or CD8+ T cells sorted from blood, obtained in a trial of the OX40 agonist ivuxolimab. J is TRBJ1-3 and V is TRBV6-5; 8 nucleotides agree with TRBD1. CDR3 protein: CASSYSDRGSGNTIYF. CDR3 coding DNA: TGTGCCAGCAGTTACTCAGACAGGGGCTCTGGAAACACCATATATTTT.